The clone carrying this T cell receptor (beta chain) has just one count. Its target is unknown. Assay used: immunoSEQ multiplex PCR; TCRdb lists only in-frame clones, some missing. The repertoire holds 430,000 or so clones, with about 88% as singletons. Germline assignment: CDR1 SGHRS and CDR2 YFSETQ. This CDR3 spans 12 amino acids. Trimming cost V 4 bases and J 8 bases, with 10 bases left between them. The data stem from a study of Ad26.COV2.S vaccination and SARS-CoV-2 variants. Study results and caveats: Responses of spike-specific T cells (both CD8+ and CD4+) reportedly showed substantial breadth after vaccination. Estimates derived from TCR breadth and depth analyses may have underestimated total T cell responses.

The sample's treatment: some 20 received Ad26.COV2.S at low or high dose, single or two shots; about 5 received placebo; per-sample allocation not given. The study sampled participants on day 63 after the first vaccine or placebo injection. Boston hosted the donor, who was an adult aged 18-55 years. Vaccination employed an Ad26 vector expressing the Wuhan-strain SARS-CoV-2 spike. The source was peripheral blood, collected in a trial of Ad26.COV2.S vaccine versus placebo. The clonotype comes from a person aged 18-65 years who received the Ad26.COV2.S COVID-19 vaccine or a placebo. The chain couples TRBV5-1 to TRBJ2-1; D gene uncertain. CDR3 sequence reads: CASSEVGYEQFF. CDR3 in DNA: TGCGCCAGCAGCGAAGTAGGTTATGAGCAGTTCTTC. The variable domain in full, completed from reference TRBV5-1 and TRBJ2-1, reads KAGVTQTPRYLIKTRGQQVTLSCSPISGHRSVSWYQQTPGQGLQFLFEYFSETQRNKGNFPGRFSGRQFSNSRSEMNVSTLELGDSALYLCASSEVGYEQFFGPGTRLTVL.